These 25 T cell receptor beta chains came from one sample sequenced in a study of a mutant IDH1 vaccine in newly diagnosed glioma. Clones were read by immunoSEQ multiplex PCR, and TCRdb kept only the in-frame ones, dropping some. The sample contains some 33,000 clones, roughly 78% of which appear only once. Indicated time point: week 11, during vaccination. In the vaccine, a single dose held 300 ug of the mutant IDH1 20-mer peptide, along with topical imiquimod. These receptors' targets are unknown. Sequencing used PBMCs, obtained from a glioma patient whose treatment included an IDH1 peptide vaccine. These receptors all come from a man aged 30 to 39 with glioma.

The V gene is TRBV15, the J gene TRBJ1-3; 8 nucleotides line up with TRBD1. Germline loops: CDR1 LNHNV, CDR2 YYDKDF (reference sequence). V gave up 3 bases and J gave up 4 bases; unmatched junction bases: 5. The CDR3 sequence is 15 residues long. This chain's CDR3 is CATSRDRVFGNTIYF. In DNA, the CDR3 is TGTGCCACCAGCAGGGACAGGGTATTCGGAAACACCATATATTTT.

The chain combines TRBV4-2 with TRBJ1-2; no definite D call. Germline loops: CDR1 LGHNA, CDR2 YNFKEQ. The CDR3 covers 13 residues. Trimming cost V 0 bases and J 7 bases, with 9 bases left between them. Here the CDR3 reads CASSQEGGGGYTF. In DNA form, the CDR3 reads TGTGCCAGCAGCCAAGAGGGAGGAGGTGGCTACACCTTC.

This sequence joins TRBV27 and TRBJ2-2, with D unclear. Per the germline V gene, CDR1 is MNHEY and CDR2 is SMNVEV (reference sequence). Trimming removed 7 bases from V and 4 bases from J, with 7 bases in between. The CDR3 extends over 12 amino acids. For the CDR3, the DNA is TGTGCCAGCATAGCAAGCACCGGGGAGCTGTTTTTT. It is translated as CASIASTGELFF.

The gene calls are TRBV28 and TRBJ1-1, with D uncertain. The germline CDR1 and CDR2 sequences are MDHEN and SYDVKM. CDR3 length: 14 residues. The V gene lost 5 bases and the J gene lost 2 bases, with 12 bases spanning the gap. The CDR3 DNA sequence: TGTGCCAGCAGTCTAAGAACAAGAAACACTGAAGCTTTCTTT. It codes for CASSLRTRNTEAFF.

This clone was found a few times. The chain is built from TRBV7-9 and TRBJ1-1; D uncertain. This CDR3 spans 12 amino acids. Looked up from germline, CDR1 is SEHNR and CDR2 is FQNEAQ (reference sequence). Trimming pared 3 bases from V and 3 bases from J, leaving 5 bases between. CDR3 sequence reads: CASSLSYTEAFF. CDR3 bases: TGTGCCAGCAGCTTGAGTTACACTGAAGCTTTCTTT.

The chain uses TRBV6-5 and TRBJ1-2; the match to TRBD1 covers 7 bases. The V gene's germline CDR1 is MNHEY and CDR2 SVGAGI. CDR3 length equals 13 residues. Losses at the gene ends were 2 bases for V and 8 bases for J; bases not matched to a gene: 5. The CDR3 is CASSYTTGSGYTF. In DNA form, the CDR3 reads TGTGCCAGCAGTTACACGACAGGGAGCGGCTACACCTTC.

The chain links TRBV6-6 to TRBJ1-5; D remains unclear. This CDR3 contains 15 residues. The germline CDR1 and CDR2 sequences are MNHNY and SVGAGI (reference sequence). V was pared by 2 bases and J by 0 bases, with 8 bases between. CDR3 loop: CASSYPDYSNQPQHF. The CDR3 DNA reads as TGTGCCAGCAGTTACCCAGATTATAGCAATCAGCCCCAGCATTTT.

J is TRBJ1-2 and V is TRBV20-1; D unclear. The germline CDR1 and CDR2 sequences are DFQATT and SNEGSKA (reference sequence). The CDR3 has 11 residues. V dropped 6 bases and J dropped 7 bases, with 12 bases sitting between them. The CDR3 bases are TGCAGTGCCAGGAGAGCGAGTGGCTACACCTTC. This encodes CSARRASGYTF.

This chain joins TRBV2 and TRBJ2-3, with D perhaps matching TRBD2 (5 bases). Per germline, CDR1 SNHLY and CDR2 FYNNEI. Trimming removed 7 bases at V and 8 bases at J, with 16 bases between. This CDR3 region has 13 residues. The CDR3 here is CASKVLGEGTQYF. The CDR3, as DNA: TGTGCCAGCAAAGTACTCGGGGAAGGTACGCAGTATTTT.

This chain's CDR3 is CASSRNRVLFHNQPQHF. CDR3 sequence (DNA): TGTGCCAGCTCAAGAAACCGGGTCCTTTTCCATAATCAGCCCCAGCATTTT. This chain joins TRBV18 and TRBJ1-5; D is unclear. In germline, CDR1 is KGHSH, CDR2 LQKENI. Trimming stripped 5 bases from V and 4 bases from J, with 21 bases between. CDR3 length equals 17 residues. Together with reference TRBV18 and TRBJ1-5, the CDR3 gives the full variable domain: NAGVMQNPRHLVRRRGQEARLRCSPMKGHSHVYWYRQLPEEGLKFMVYLQKENIIDESGMPKERFSAEFPKEGPSILRIQQVVRGDSAAYFCASSRNRVLFHNQPQHFGDGTRLSIL.

For the CDR3, the DNA is TGCGCCAGCAGGACAACAGGGACAACTAATGAAAAACTGTTTTTT. As protein: CASRTTGTTNEKLFF. This chain uses TRBV5-1 with TRBJ1-4, with a tentative D call TRBD1 (6 bases). The CDR3 is made up of 15 amino acids. The V gene lost 5 bases and the J gene lost 0 bases, with 11 bases spanning the gap. Per the germline V gene, CDR1 is SGHRS and CDR2 is YFSETQ.

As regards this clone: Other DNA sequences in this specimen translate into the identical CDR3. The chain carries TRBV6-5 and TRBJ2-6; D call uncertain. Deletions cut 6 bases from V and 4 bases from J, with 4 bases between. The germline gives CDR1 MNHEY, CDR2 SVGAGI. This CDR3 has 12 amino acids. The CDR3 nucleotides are TGTGCCAGCAGGACGGGGGCCAACGTCCTGACTTTC. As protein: CASRTGANVLTF.

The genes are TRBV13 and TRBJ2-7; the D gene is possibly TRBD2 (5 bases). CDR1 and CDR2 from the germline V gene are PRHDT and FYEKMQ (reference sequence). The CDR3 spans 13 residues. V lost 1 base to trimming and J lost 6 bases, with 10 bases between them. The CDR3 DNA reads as TGTGCCAGCAGCTTAGACCGGGAAGCCGAGCAGTACTTC. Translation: CASSLDREAEQYF.

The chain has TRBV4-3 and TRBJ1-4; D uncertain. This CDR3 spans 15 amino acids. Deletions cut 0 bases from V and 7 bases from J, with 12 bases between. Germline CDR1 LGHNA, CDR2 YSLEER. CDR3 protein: CASSQDLPGGEKLFF. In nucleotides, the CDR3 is TGCGCCAGCAGCCAAGATCTACCCGGCGGTGAAAAACTGTTTTTT.

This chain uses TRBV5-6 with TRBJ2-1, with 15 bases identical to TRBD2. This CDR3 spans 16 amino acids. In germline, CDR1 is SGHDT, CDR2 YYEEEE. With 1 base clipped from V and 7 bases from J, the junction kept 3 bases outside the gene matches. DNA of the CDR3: TGTGCCAGCAGCTTGTTCGGGACTAGCGGGAGGAATGAGCAGTTCTTC. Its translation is CASSLFGTSGRNEQFF.

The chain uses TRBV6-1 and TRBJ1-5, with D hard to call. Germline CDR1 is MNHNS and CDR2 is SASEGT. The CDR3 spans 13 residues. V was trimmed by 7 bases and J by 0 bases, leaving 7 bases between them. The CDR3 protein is CASTGDSNQPQHF. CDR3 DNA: TGTGCCAGCACCGGGGATAGCAATCAGCCCCAGCATTTT.

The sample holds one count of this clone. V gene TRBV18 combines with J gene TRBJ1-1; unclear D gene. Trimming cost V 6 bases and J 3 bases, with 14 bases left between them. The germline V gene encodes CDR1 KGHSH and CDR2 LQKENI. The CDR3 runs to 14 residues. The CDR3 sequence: CASSPDYADTEAFF. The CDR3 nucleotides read TGTGCCAGCTCTCCAGACTACGCCGACACTGAAGCTTTCTTT.

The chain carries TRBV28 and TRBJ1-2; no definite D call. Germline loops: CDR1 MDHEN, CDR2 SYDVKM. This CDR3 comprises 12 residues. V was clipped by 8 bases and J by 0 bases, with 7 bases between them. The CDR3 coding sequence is TGTGCCAGCTGGGATACTAACTATGGCTACACCTTC. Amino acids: CASWDTNYGYTF.

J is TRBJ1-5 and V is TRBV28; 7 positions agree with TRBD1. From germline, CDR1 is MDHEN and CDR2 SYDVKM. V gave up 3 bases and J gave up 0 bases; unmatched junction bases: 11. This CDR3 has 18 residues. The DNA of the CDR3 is TGTGCCAGCAGTTTGGACAAGGACAGGATGTATAGCAATCAGCCCCAGCATTTT. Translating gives CASSLDKDRMYSNQPQHF.

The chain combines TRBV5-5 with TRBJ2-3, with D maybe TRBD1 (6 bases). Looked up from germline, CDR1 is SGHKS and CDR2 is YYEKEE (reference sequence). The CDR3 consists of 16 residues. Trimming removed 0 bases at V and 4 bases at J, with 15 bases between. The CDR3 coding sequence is TGTGCCAGCAGCTTGGCCCCACACGGACAGTCAGATACGCAGTATTTT. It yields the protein CASSLAPHGQSDTQYF. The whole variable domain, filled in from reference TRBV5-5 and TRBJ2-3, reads DAGVTQSPTHLIKTRGQQVTLRCSPISGHKSVSWYQQVLGQGPQFIFQYYEKEERGRGNFPDRFSARQFPNYSSELNVNALLLGDSALYLCASSLAPHGQSDTQYFGPGTRLTVL.

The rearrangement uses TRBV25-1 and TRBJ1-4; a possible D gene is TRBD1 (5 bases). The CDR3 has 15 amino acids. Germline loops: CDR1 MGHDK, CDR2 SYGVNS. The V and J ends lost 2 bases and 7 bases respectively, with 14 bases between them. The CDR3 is CASSEGKGDSEKLFF. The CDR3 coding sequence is TGTGCCAGCAGTGAAGGGAAAGGGGATTCTGAAAAACTGTTTTTT.

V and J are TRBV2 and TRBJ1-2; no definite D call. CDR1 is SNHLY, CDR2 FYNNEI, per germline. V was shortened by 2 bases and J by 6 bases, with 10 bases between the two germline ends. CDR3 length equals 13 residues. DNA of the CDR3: TGTGCCAGCAGTGAAAATAGGTCAGATGGCTACACCTTC. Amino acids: CASSENRSDGYTF.

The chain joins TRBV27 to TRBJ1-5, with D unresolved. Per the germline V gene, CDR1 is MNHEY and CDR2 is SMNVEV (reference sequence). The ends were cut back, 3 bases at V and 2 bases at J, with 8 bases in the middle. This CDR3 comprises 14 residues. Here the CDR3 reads CASSFGDRNQPQHF. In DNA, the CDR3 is TGTGCCAGCAGTTTCGGAGATCGCAATCAGCCCCAGCATTTT.

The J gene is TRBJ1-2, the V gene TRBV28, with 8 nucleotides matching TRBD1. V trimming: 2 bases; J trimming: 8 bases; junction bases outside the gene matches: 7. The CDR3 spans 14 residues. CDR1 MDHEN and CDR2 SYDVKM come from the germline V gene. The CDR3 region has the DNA TGTGCCAGCAGTTTAAACAGGGGGTCAGGAGGCTACACCTTC. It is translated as CASSLNRGSGGYTF.

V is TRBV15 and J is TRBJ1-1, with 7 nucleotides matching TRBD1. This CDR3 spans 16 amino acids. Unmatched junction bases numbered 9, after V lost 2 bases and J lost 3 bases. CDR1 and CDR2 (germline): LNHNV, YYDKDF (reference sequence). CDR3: CATSRTLTGMDTEAFF. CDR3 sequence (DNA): TGTGCCACCAGCAGAACCTTGACAGGGATGGACACTGAAGCTTTCTTT. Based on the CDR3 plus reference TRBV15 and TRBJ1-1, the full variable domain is DAMVIQNPRYQVTQFGKPVTLSCSQTLNHNVMYWYQQKSSQAPKLLFHYYDKDFNNEADTPDNFQSRRPNTSFCFLDIRSPGLGDTAMYLCATSRTLTGMDTEAFFGQGTRLTVV.